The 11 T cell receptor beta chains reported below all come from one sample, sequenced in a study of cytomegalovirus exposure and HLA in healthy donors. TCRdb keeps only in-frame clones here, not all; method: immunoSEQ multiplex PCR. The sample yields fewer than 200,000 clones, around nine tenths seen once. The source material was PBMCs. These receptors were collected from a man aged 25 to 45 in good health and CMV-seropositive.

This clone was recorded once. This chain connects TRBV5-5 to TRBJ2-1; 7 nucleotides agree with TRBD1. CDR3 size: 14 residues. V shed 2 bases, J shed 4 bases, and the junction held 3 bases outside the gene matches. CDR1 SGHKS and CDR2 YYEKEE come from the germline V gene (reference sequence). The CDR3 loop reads CASSLGQAYNEQFF. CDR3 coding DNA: TGTGCCAGCAGCTTAGGACAGGCTTACAATGAGCAGTTCTTC.

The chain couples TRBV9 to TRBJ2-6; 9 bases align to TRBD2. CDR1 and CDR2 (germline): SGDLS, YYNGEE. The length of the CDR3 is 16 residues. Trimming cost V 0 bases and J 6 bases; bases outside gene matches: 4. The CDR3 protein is CASSVGGGGAANVLTF. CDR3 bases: TGTGCCAGCAGCGTAGGCGGGGGGGGCGCGGCCAACGTCCTGACTTTC.

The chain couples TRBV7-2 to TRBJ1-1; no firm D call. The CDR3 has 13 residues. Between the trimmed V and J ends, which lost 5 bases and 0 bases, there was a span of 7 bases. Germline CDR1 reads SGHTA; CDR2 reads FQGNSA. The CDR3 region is CASSINVNTEAFF. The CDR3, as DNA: TGTGCCAGCAGCATAAATGTGAACACTGAAGCTTTCTTT.

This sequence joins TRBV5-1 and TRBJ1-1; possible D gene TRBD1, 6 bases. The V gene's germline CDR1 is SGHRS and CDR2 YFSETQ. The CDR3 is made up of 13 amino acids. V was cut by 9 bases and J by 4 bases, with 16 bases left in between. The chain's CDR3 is CATRQGQGTEAFF. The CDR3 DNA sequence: TGCGCCACCCGCCAGGGGCAGGGCACTGAAGCTTTCTTT.

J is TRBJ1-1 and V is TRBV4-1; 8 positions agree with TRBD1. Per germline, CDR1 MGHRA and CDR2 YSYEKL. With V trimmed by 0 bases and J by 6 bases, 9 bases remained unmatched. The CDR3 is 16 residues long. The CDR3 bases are TGCGCCAGCAGCCAAGATTATCGGACAGGGTTGCCTGAAGCTTTCTTT. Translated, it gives CASSQDYRTGLPEAFF.

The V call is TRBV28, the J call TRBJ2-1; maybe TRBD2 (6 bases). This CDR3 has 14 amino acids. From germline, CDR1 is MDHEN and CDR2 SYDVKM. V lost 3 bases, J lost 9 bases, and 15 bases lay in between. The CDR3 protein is CASSLAGRASEQFF. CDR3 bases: TGTGCCAGCAGTTTGGCGGGACGTGCTAGTGAGCAGTTCTTC.

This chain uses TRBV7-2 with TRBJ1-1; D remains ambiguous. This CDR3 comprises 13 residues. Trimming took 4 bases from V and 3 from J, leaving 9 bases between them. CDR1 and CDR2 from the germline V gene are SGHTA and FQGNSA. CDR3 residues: CASSSQRYTEAFF. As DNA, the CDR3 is TGTGCCAGCAGCTCCCAGAGATACACTGAAGCTTTCTTT.

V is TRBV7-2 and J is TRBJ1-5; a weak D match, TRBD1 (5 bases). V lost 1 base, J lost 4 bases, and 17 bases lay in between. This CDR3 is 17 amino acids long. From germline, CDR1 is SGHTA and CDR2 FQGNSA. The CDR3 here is CASSLGGTGRINQPQHF. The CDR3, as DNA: TGTGCCAGCAGCTTAGGGGGGACGGGGCGGATTAATCAGCCCCAGCATTTT.

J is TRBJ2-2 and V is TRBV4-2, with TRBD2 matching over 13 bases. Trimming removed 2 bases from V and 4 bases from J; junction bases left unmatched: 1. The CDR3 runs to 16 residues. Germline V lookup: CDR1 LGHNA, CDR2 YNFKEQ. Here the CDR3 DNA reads TGTGCCAGCAGCCAAAGGACTAGCGGGAGCACCGGGGAGCTGTTTTTT. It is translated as CASSQRTSGSTGELFF.

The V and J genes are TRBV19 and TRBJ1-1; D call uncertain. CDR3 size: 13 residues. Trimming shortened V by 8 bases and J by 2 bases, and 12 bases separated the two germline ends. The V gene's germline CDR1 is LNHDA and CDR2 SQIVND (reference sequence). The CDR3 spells CASRNSGNTEAFF. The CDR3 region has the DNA TGTGCCAGTCGGAACAGTGGCAACACTGAAGCTTTCTTT. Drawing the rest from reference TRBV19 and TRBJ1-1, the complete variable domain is DGGITQSPKYLFRKEGQNVTLSCEQNLNHDAMYWYRQDPGQGLRLIYYSQIVNDFQKGDIAEGYSVSREKKESFPLTVTSAQKNPTAFYLCASRNSGNTEAFFGQGTRLTVV.

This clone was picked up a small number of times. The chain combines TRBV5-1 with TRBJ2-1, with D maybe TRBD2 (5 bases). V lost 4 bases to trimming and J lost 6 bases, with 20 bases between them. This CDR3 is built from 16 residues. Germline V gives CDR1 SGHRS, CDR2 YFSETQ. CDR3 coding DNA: TGCGCCAGCAGCCTATCTAAAGGGAGTCCGTCCAATGAGCAGTTCTTC. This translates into CASSLSKGSPSNEQFF.